This T cell receptor beta chain was obtained from a study of blood T cells in healthy people across ages. Across the study: Per two T cells, template switching captured roughly one barcoded beta molecule. Whole-study findings and limits: Age showed a roughly linear inverse relationship with TCR beta diversity per million T cells.

With a J-beta primer mix and a sample-barcoded 5' primer, a second PCR ran about 6 to 11 cycles. MiXCR was run by TCRdb on the 5' RACE reads, yielding one entry per CDR3 protein. The sample lists hundreds of thousands of distinct CDR3 sequences, roughly 25% occurring once. Notes on this clonotype: What it recognizes is unknown.

From germline, CDR1 is MDHEN and CDR2 SYDVKM. The CDR3 totals 15 residues. The V end lost 4 bases, the J end lost 4 bases, and 13 bases lay between the germline ends. These same records also appear under a second study, on T cells of mothers and their children. Per that study: Samples came from a few healthy Caucasian mothers and their six children. Sample barcodes and 2-4 random nucleotides came from the second PCR's M1S primer.

The chain employs TRBV28 and TRBJ2-2; D is possibly TRBD1 or TRBD2 (6 bases each). Sequencing was carried out using blood. The clonotype comes from a boy younger than 18 in good health. CDR3 in DNA: TGTGCCAGCAGTTCGGTCAGGGGAGGCACCGGGGAGCTGTTTTTT. Its protein is CASSSVRGGTGELFF. Full variable domain (outside the CDR3, taken from reference TRBV28 and TRBJ2-2): DVKVTQSSRYLVKRTGEKVFLECVQDMDHENMFWYRQDPGLGLRLIYFSYDVKMKEKGDIPEGYSVSREKKERFSLILESASTNQTSMYLCASSSVRGGTGELFFGEGSRLTVL.